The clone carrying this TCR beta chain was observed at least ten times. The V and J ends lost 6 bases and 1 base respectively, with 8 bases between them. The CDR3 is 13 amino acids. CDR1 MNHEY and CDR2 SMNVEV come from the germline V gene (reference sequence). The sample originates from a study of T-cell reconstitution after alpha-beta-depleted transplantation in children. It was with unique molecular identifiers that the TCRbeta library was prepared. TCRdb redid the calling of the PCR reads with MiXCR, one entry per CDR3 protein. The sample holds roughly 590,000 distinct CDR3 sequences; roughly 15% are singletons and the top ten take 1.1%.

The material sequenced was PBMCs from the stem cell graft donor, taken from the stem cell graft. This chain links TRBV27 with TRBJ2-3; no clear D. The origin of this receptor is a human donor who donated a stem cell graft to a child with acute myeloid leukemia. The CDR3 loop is CASRTMGTDTQYF. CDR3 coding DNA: TGTGCCAGCAGGACGATGGGCACAGATACGCAGTATTTT.